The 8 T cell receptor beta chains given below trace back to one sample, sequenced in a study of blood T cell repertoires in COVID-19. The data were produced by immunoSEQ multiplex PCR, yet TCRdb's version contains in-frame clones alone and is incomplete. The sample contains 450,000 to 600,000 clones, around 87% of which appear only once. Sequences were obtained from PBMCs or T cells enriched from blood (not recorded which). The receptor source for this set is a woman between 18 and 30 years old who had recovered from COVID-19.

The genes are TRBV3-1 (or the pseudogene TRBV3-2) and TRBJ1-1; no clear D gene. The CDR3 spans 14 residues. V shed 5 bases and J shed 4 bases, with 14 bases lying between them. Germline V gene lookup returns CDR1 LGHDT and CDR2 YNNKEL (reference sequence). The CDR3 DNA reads TGTGCCAGCAGCGAGCTACCGGGATCCACTGAAGCTTTCTTT. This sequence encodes CASSELPGSTEAFF.

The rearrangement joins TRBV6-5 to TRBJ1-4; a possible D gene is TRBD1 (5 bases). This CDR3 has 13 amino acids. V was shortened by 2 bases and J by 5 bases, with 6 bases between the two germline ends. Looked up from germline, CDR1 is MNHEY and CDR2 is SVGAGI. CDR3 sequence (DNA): TGTGCCAGCAGTTACCGGGGGAATGAAAAACTGTTTTTT. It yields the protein CASSYRGNEKLFF.

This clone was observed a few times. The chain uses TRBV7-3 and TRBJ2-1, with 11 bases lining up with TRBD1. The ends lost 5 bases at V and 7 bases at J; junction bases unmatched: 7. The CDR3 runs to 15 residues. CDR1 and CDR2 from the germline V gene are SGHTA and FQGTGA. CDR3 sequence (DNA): TGTGCCAGCAGCCCGGGACAGGGGGGAAGGAATGAGCAGTTCTTC. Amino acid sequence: CASSPGQGGRNEQFF.

The CDR3 loop reads CASNQFYEQYF. CDR3 DNA sequence: TGTGCCAGCAACCAGTTCTACGAGCAGTACTTC. The rearrangement joins TRBV6-5 to TRBJ2-7, with D hard to call. CDR3 length: 11 residues. Between the trimmed V and J ends, which lost 7 bases and 3 bases, there was a span of 7 bases. Germline CDR1 is MNHEY and CDR2 is SVGAGI.

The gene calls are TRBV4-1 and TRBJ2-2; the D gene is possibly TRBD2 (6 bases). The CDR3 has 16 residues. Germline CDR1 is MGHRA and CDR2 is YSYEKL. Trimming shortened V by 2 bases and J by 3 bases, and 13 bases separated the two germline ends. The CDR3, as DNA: TGCGCCAGCAGCCAATTCGGGGGACGGGACACCGGGGAGCTGTTTTTT. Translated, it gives CASSQFGGRDTGELFF.

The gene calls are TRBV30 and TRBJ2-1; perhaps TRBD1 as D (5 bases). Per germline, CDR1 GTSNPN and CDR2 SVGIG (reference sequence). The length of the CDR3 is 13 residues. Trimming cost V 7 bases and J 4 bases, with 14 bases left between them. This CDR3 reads CASRVSRYNEQFF. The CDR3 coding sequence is TGTGCCTCCAGGGTCTCCCGATACAATGAGCAGTTCTTC.

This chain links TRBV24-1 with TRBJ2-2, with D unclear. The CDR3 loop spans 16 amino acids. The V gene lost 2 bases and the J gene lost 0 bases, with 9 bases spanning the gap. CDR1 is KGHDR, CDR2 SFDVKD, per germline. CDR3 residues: CATSDSRESNTGELFF. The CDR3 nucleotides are TGTGCCACCAGTGATTCGAGAGAGTCGAACACCGGGGAGCTGTTTTTT.

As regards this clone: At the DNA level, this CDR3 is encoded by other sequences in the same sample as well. The CDR3 DNA reads TGTGCCAGTAGTATTTCAGGGGGCAATCAGCCCCAGCATTTT. This translates into CASSISGGNQPQHF. The chain recombines TRBV19 with TRBJ1-5; possibly TRBD1 for D (6 bases). V was cut by 3 bases and J by 2 bases, with 8 bases left in between. The germline V gene has CDR1 LNHDA and CDR2 SQIVND (reference sequence). The CDR3 covers 14 residues.